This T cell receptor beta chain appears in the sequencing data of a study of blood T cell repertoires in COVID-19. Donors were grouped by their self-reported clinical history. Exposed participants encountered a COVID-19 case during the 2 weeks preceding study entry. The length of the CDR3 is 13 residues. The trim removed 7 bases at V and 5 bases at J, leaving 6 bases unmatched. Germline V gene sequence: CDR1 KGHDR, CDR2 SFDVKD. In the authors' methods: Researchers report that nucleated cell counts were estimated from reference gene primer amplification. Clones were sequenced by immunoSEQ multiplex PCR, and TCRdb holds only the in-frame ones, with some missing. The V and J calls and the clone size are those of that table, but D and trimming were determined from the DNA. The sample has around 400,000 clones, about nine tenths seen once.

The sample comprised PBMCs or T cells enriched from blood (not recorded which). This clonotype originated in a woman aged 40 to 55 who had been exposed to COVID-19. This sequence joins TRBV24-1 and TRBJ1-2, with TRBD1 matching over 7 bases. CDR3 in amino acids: CATSEGAGYGYTF. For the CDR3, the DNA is TGTGCCACCAGCGAGGGGGCGGGATATGGCTACACCTTC.